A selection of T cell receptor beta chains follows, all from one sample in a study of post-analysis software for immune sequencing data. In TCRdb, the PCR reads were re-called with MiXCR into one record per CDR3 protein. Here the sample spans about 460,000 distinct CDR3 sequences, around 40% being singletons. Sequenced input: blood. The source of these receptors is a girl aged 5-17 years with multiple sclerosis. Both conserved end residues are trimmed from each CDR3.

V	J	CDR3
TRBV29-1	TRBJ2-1	SVLEGGSHNEQF
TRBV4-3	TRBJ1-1	ASSQRHSNTEAF
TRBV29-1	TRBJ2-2	SATGPVRLNTGELF
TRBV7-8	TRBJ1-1	ASSPRAGTEAF
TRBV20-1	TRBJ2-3	SGHGLAGGGTDTQY
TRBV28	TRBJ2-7	ASSSSGRPYEQY
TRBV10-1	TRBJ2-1	ASSEGLLGAYNEQF
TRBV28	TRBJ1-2	ASSSGQRPNYGYT
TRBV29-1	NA	SVGGTSGEFRGEQY
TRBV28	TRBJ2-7	ASSFLARSSYEQY
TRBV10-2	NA	ASGTGAQETQF
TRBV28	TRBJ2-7	ASSLGLAGVPEQY
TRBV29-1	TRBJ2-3	SVTSGMPWRTDTQY
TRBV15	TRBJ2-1	ATSIFSGAFPGGQF
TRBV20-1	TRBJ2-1	SAGTSGRNEQF
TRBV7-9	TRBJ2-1	ASSFNAKQGSAYNEQF
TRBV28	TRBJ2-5	ASSAGLGETQY
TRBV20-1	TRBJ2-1	SASRGYNEQF
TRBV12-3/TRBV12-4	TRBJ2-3	ASRFSGGRDTQY
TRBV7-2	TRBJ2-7	ASSSMGDSSYEQY
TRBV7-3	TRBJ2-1	ASSSGGGASCNEQF
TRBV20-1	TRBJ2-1	SASGEFGDEQF
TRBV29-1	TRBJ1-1	SVETDYMNTEAF
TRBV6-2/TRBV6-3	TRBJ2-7	ASSYFREIAYEQY
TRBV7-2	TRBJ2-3	ASSLVADSTDTQY
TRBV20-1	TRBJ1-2	SAGGYDGYT
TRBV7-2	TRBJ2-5	ASSSPEGPETQY
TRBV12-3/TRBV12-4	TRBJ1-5	ASRGIPGQPQH
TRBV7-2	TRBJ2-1	ASSRRTSSFYNEQF
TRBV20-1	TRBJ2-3	SARDTGIDTQY
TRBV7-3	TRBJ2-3	ASSSEPPVLGAAPTDTQY
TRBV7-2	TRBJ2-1	ASSLQGQGANEQF
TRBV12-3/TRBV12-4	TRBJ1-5	ASSANRGNQPQH
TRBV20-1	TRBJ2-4	SAFNRDYGYLNIQY
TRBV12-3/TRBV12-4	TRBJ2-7	ASRDLAATTYEQY
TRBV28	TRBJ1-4	ASSLSQEKLF
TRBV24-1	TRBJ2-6	ATSAPGGTGANVLT
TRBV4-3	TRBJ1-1	ASSQDGSYYTEAF
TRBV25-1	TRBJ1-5	VSSEEGTEPQH
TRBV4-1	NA	ASSQDSGGSYNEQY
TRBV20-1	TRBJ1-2	SARERHPLGYT
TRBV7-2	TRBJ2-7	ASSLNPRGPSYEQY
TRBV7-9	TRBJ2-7	ASSRQGSTYEQY
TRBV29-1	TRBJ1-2	SGGQGPNYGYT
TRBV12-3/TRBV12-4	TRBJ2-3	ASSFQDTQY
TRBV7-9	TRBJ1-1	ASSPGQASGEAF
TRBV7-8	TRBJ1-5	ASSLARTGNQPQH
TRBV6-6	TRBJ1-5	ASSYSMASNQPQH
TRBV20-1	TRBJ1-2	SAREVGGYGYT
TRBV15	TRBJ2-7	AVRQGPQSSYEQY
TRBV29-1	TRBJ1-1	SEKDAQEAF
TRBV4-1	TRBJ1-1	ASSQEHLNTEAF
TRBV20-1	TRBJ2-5	SARGRTNQETQY
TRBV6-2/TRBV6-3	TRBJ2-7	ASSYSEKVLVPSEQY
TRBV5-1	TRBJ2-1	ASSYSLTSRGSNEQF
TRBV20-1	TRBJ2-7	SARTSGRSNEQY
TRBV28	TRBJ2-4	ASSSTLAKNIQY
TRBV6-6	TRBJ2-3	ASSYSRDVSTDTQY
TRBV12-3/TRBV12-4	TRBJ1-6	ASSLSGSRGSPLH
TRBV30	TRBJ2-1	AHGTSGRSEQF